This TCR beta chain was found in a study of PD-1 blockade in classical Hodgkin lymphoma. About the study: Nivolumab dosed at 3 mg/kg went to patients intravenously every 2 weeks. Findings and limits, study-wide: Only CD4+ TCR diversity, not CD8+, had risen significantly by C4D1. Complete responders matched newly diagnosed patients in baseline diversity.

Worth noting for this clone: Its antigen is currently unknown.

Germline assignment: CDR1 SGHVS and CDR2 FQNEAQ. CDR3 length equals 15 residues. V was shortened by 0 bases and J by 7 bases, with 10 bases between the two germline ends. No patient escaped relapse after autologous stem cell transplantation, and brentuximab vedotin exposure varied. The repertoire was sequenced with immunoSEQ multiplex PCR; TCRdb's copy has only in-frame clones and lacks some. The sample lists about 27,000 clones; 78% were seen once. The sequence derives from a human donor with classical Hodgkin lymphoma. The chain links TRBV7-8 to TRBJ1-6, with TRBD1 as a possible D gene (5 bases). The sequences come from peripheral blood mononuclear cells (PBMCs), collected before the second cycle of nivolumab. CDR3 DNA sequence: TGTGCCAGCAGCTTAGCGGAGGGGCGGAATTCACCCCTCCACTTT. Its translation is CASSLAEGRNSPLHF.